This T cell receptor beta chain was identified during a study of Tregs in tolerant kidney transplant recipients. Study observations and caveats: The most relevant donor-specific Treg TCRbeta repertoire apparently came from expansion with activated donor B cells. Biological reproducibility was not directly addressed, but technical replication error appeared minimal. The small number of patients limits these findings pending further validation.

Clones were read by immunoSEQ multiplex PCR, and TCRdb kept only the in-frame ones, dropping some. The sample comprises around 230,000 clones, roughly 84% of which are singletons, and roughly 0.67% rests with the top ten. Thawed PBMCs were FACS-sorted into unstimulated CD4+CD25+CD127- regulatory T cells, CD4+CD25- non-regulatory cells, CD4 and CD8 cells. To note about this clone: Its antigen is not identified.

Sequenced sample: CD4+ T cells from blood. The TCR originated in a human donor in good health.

The chain's CDR3 is CASSPRRVAGELFF. In nucleotides, the CDR3 is TGTGCCAGCAGCCCCAGACGCGTGGCCGGGGAGCTGTTTTTT. The V gene is TRBV7-3, the J gene TRBJ2-2, with unresolved D. Germline V lookup: CDR1 SGHTA, CDR2 FQGTGA. V lost 5 bases and J lost 6, with 13 bases in between. The CDR3 is 14 residues long.